A selection of T cell receptor beta chains follows, all from one sample in a study of blood T cell repertoires in COVID-19. Some clones are missing from TCRdb's copy, which holds only in-frame ones; the method was immunoSEQ multiplex PCR. The sample records fewer than 500,000 clones, about 85% being singletons. The sample consisted of PBMCs or T cells enriched from blood (not recorded which). These TCRs come from a woman aged 18-30 years with acute COVID-19. The CDR3 runs from the conserved cysteine through the conserved F or W. Fields, in order: D gene, clone size, V gene, J gene, CDR3 protein, CDR3 DNA. D genes are given only for firm matches. A clone size is listed for some rows: how often the clone was seen (once, few, many), or a class if it is expanded.

TRBD1,once,TRBV7-2,TRBJ2-7,CASSLIGTGHEQYF,TGTGCCAGCAGCTTAATCGGGACAGGCCACGAGCAGTACTTC
.,.,TRBV5-1,TRBJ1-4,CASSLDREPNEKLFF,TGCGCCAGCAGCTTGGATCGGGAGCCTAATGAAAAACTGTTTTTT
.,.,TRBV20-1,TRBJ1-1,CSAEGETEAFF,TGCAGTGCCGAGGGGGAAACTGAAGCTTTCTTT
.,.,TRBV6-2/TRBV6-3,TRBJ2-5,CASSYNGRGETQYF,TGTGCCAGCAGTTATAACGGGAGAGGTGAGACCCAGTACTTC
TRBD2,.,TRBV9,TRBJ2-5,CASSSTGTSLGTQYF,TGTGCCAGCAGCTCTACTGGGACTAGCTTAGGGACCCAGTACTTC
.,.,TRBV18,TRBJ1-5,CASSPMQLEGVGNQPQHF,TGTGCCAGCTCACCAATGCAGTTGGAGGGTGTCGGCAATCAGCCCCAGCATTTT
TRBD1,.,TRBV5-6,TRBJ2-1,CASSFGQGKWNEQFF,TGTGCCAGCAGCTTCGGACAGGGAAAATGGAATGAGCAGTTCTTC
.,.,TRBV13,TRBJ2-5,CASSLDMRETQYF,TGTGCCAGCAGCTTAGATATGCGGGAGACCCAGTACTTC
.,.,TRBV5-5,TRBJ1-1,CASSLVRGTTEAFF,TGTGCCAGCAGCTTGGTAAGGGGGACCACTGAAGCTTTCTTT
TRBD1,.,TRBV6-6,TRBJ1-6,CASSLNSGTGDLLALHF,TGTGCCAGCAGTCTAAATTCCGGGACAGGGGATCTTCTGGCCCTCCACTTT
TRBD1,.,TRBV6-2/TRBV6-3,TRBJ1-5,CASSLQGAQPQHF,TGTGCCAGCAGTTTACAGGGGGCTCAGCCCCAGCATTTT
.,.,TRBV1,TRBJ1-1,CTSSQDKWWREGIRTNTEAFF,TGCACCAGCAGCCAAGATAAATGGTGGAGGGAGGGAATAAGGACCAACACTGAAGCTTTCTTT
TRBD2,.,TRBV12-5,TRBJ2-1,CASGPNPGTSGGREQFF,TGTGCTAGTGGTCCAAACCCCGGGACTAGCGGGGGGAGGGAGCAGTTCTTC
.,.,TRBV18,TRBJ1-2,CASSPRQEDYGYTF,TGTGCCAGCTCACCAAGACAGGAGGACTATGGCTACACCTTC
TRBD2,.,TRBV5-1,TRBJ2-1,CASSPMILAGGPGEQFF,TGCGCCAGCAGCCCAATGATCCTAGCGGGGGGGCCAGGTGAGCAGTTCTTC
TRBD2,.,TRBV10-3,TRBJ2-5,CAISLGSGRQETQYF,TGTGCCATCAGCCTCGGTAGCGGGAGACAAGAGACCCAGTACTTC
.,.,TRBV7-3,TRBJ1-2,CASSRGQNYGYTF,TGTGCCAGCAGCCGTGGGCAGAACTATGGCTACACCTTC
.,.,TRBV11-2,TRBJ2-1,CASSLGAGSGEQFF,TGTGCCAGCAGCTTAGGTGCAGGGTCGGGTGAGCAGTTCTTC
TRBD1,.,TRBV10-3,TRBJ2-7,CAIRSGGQIYEQYF,TGTGCCATCAGAAGTGGGGGACAGATATACGAGCAGTACTTC
TRBD1,.,TRBV3-1/TRBV3-2,TRBJ1-1,CASSYQGVAFF,TGTGCCAGCAGCTATCAGGGGGTTGCTTTCTTT
.,.,TRBV5-1,TRBJ1-4,CASSLVATNEKLFF,TGCGCCAGCAGCTTGGTCGCCACAAATGAAAAACTGTTTTTT
.,.,TRBV25-1,TRBJ2-7,CASSLTDTYEQYF,TGTGCCAGCAGCTTGACAGACACCTACGAGCAGTACTTC
.,.,TRBV3-1/TRBV3-2,TRBJ2-5,CASSPPAGGQETQYF,TGTGCCAGCAGCCCACCGGCCGGGGGCCAAGAGACCCAGTACTTC
.,few,TRBV12-5,TRBJ1-1,CASAFDRMNTEAFF,TGTGCTAGTGCCTTTGACAGGATGAACACTGAAGCTTTCTTT
.,.,TRBV19,TRBJ2-7,CASSMKLAVGGLRRFEQYF,TGTGCCAGTAGTATGAAGCTTGCAGTGGGGGGACTGAGACGCTTCGAGCAGTACTTC
TRBD2,.,TRBV5-1,TRBJ2-7,CASSLAAGGSSYEQYF,TGCGCCAGCAGCTTGGCCGCGGGAGGGAGCTCCTACGAGCAGTACTTC
.,.,TRBV29-1,TRBJ2-3,CSVRPEYTQYF,TGCAGCGTTCGTCCCGAGTATACGCAGTATTTT
.,.,TRBV19,TRBJ1-1,CASISGGAGNTEAFF,TGTGCCAGTATTTCAGGTGGGGCAGGGAACACTGAAGCTTTCTTT
TRBD2,.,TRBV19,TRBJ2-1,CASSIVFGRGNPFLSNEQFF,TGTGCCAGTAGTATAGTTTTCGGGAGGGGAAACCCCTTTTTATCAAATGAGCAGTTCTTC